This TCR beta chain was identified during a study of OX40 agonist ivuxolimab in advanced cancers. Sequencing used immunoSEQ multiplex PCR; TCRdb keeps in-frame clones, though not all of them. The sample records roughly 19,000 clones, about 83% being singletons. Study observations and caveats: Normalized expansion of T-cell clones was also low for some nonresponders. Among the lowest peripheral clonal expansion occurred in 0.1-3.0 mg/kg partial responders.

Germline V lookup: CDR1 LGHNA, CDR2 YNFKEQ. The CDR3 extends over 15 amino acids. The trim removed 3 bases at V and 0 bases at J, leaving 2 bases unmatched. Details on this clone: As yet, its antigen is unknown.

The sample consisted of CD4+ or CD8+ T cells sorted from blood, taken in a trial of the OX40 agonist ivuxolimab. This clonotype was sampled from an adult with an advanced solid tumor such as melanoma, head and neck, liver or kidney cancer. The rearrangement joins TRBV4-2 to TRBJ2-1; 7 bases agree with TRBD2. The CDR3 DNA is TGTGCCAGCAGCCACCCTAGCGGCTCCTACAATGAGCAGTTCTTC. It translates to CASSHPSGSYNEQFF.